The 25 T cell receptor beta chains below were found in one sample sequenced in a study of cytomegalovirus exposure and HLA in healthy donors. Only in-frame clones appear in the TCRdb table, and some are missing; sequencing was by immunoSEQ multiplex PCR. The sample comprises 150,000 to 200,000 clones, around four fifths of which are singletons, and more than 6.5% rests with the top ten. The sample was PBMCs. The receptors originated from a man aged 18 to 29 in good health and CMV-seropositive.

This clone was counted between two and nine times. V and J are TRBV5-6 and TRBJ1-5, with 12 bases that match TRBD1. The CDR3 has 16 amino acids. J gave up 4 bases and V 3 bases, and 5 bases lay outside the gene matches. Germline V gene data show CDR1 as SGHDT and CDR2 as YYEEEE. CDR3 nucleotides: TGTGCCAGCAGCTCGGGGACAGGGGGCATGAATCAGCCCCAGCATTTT. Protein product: CASSSGTGGMNQPQHF.

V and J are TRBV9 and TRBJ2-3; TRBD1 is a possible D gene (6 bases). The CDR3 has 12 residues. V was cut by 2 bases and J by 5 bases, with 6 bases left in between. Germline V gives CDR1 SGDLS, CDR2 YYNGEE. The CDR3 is CASSVTGDTQYF. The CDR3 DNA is TGTGCCAGCAGCGTGACAGGAGATACGCAGTATTTT. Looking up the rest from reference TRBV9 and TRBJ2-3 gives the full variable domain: DSGVTQTPKHLITATGQRVTLRCSPRSGDLSVYWYQQSLDQGLQFLIQYYNGEERAKGNILERFSAQQFPDLHSELNLSSLELGDSALYFCASSVTGDTQYFGPGTRLTVL.

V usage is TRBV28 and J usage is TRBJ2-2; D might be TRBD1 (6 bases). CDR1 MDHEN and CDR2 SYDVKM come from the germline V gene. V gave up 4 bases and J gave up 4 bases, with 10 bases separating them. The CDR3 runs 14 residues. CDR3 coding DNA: TGTGCCAGCAGTTCACAGGGTCGCACCGGGGAGCTGTTTTTT. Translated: CASSSQGRTGELFF.

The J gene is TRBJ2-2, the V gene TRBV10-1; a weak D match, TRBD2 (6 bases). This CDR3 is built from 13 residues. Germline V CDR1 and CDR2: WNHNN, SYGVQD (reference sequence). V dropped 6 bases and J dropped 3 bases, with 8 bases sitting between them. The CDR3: CASRAGHTGELFF. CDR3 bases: TGCGCCAGCAGGGCGGGACACACCGGGGAGCTGTTTTTT.

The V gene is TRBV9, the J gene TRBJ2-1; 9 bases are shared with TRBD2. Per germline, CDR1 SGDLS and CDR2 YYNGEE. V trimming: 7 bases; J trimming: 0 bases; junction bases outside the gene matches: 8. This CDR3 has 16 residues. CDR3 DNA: TGTGCCAGCGCCCTGAGCGGGAGGAGCTCCTACAATGAGCAGTTCTTC. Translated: CASALSGRSSYNEQFF.

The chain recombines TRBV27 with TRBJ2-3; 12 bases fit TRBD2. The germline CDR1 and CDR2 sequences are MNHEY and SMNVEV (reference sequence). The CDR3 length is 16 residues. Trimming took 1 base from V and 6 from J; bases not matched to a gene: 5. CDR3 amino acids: CASSLYLAGGPDTQYF. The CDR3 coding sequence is TGTGCCAGCAGTTTATACCTAGCGGGAGGGCCCGATACGCAGTATTTT.

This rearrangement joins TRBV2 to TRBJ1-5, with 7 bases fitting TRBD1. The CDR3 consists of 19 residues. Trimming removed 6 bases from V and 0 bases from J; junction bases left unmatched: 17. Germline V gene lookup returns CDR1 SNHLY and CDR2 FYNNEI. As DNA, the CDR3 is TGTGCCAGCAGGAGAGGGGGGCCAGGGGGGAAGTATAGCAATCAGCCCCAGCATTTT. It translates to CASRRGGPGGKYSNQPQHF.

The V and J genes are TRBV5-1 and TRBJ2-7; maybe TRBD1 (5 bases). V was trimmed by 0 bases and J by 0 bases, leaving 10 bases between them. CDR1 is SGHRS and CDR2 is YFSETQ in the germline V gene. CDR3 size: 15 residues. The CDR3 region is CASSLEQGHSYEQYF. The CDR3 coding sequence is TGCGCCAGCAGCTTGGAGCAGGGCCACTCCTACGAGCAGTACTTC.

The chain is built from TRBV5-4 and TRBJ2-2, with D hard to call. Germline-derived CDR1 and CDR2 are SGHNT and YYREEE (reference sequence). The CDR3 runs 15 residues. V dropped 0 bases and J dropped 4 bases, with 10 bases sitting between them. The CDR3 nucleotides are TGTGCCAGCAGCTTGGGGTCTACTTTCACCGGGGAGCTGTTTTTT. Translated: CASSLGSTFTGELFF.

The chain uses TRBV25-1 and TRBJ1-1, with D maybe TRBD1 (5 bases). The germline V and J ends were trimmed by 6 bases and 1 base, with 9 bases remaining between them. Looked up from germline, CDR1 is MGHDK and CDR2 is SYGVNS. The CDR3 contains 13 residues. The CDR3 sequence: CASREGRNTEAFF. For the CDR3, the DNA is TGTGCCAGCAGGGAGGGGCGGAACACTGAAGCTTTCTTT.

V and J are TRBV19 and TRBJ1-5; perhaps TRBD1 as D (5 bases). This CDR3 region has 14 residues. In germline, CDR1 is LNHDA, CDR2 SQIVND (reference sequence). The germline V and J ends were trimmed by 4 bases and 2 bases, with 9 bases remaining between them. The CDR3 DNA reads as TGTGCCAGTAGTAGGGGGGTAGGCAATCAGCCCCAGCATTTT. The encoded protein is CASSRGVGNQPQHF.

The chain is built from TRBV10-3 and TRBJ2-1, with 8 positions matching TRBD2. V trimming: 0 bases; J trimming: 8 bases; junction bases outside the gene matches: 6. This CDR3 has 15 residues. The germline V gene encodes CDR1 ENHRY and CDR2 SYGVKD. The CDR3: CAISESAGGLDEQFF. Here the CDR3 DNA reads TGTGCCATCAGTGAGTCCGCGGGAGGTCTAGATGAGCAGTTCTTC.

The CDR3 here is CATSRDRVERLDYEQYF. The CDR3, as DNA: TGTGCCACCAGCAGAGATCGGGTGGAGAGACTCGACTACGAGCAGTACTTC. This chain joins TRBV15 and TRBJ2-7; no definite D call. The CDR3 spans 17 residues. The V gene's germline CDR1 is LNHNV and CDR2 YYDKDF (reference sequence). The V and J ends lost 0 bases and 3 bases respectively, with 18 bases between them.

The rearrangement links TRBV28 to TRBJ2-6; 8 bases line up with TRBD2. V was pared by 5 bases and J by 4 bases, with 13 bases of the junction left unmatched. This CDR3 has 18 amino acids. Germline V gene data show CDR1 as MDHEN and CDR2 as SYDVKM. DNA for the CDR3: TGTGCCAGCAGTACCGCTAGCGGGTTGGTTTTCGGGGCCAACGTCCTGACTTTC. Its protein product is CASSTASGLVFGANVLTF.

The CDR3 coding sequence is TGTGCCAGCAGTGACACAGGGGGCTCTGGCTATGGCTACACCTTC. The encoded protein is CASSDTGGSGYGYTF. The rearrangement joins TRBV6-1 to TRBJ1-2; 9 bases map to TRBD1. The V gene's germline CDR1 is MNHNS and CDR2 SASEGT. Trimming cost V 3 bases and J 4 bases; bases outside gene matches: 6. The CDR3 is 15 amino acids.

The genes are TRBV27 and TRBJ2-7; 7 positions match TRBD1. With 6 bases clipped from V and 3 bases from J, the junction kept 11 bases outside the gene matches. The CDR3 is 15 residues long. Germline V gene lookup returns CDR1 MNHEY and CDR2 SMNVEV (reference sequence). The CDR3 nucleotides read TGTGCCAGCAGCCGTAGGGGACAGAGAAACTACGAGCAGTACTTC. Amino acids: CASSRRGQRNYEQYF.

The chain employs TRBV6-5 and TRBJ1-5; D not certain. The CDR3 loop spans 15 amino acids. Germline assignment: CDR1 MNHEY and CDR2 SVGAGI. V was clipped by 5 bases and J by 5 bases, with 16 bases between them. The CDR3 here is CASSPVSNGYQPQHF. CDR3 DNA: TGTGCCAGCAGTCCCGTTAGCAATGGATATCAGCCCCAGCATTTT.

The CDR3 bases are TGTGCCAGCAGCCCTAGCGGGGGGGATCGGGAGCAGTTCTTC. It translates to CASSPSGGDREQFF. The rearrangement joins TRBV28 to TRBJ2-1; 12 nucleotides match TRBD2. The CDR3 is 14 amino acids. Losses at the gene ends were 6 bases for V and 10 bases for J; bases not matched to a gene: 7. CDR1 is MDHEN, CDR2 SYDVKM, per germline.

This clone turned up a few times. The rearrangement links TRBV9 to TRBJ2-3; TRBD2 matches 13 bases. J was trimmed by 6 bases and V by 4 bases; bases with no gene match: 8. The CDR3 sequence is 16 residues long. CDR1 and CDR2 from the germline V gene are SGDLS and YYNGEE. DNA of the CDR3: TGTGCCAGCAGCCCCCGACTAGCGGGAGGTGTGGATACGCAGTATTTT. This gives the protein CASSPRLAGGVDTQYF. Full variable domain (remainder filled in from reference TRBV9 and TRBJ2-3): DSGVTQTPKHLITATGQRVTLRCSPRSGDLSVYWYQQSLDQGLQFLIQYYNGEERAKGNILERFSAQQFPDLHSELNLSSLELGDSALYFCASSPRLAGGVDTQYFGPGTRLTVL.

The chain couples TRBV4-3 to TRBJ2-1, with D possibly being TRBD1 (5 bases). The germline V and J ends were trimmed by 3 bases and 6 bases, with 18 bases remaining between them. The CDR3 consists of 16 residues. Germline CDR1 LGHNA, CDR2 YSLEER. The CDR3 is CASSHWTTGASNEQFF. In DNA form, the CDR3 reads TGCGCCAGCAGCCACTGGACCACTGGGGCGTCCAATGAGCAGTTCTTC.

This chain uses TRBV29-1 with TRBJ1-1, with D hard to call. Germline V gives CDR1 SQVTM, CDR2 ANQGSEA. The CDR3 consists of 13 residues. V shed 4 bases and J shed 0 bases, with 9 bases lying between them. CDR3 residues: CSVGQRMNTEAFF. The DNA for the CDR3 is TGCAGCGTTGGACAAAGGATGAACACTGAAGCTTTCTTT.

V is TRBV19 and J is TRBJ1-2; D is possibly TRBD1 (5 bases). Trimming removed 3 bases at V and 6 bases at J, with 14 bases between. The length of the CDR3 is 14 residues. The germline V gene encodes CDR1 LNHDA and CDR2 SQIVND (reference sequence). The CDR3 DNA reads TGTGCCAGTAGTATCAATATGGGGCTGGATGGCTACACCTTC. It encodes CASSINMGLDGYTF.

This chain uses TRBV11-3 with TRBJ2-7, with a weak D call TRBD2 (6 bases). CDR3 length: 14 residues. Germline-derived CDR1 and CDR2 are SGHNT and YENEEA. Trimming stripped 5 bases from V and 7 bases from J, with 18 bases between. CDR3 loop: CASSHRSRAGEQYF. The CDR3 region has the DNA TGTGCCAGCAGCCATAGATCCAGGGCGGGAGAGCAGTACTTC.

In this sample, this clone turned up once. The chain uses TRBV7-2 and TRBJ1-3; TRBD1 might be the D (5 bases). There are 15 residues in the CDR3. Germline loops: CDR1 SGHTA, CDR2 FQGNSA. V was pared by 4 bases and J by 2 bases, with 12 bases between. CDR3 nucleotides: TGTGCCAGCAGCTACGGAGGGGCAGCTGGAAACACCATATATTTT. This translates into CASSYGGAAGNTIYF.

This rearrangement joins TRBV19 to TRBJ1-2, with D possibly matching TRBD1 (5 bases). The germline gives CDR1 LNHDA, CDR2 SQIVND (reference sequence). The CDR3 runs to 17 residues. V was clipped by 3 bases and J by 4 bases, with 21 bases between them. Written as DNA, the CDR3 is TGTGCCAGTAGTATCCCCAGTCTGGGGGGACGGGGCTATGGCTACACCTTC. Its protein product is CASSIPSLGGRGYGYTF.